This TCR beta chain came from a study of blood T cell repertoires in COVID-19. Study at large: COVID-19 samples from acute and convalescent phases originated in the United States, Italy and Spain. PBMCs, B-cell-depleted T cells, or T cells provided the cDNA or gDNA that made up the material.

Original handling: From reference gene primer amplification, estimates of nucleated cell counts were derived. Generated by immunoSEQ multiplex PCR, the TCRdb table keeps only in-frame clones and is missing some. The V and J calls and clone size were taken over from that table, and D and trimming were inferred from the DNA. The data show about 210,000 clones, 84% seen once. From germline, CDR1 is SNHLY and CDR2 FYNNEI. The CDR3 is 16 amino acids. The ends lost 3 bases at V and 1 base at J; junction bases unmatched: 4. This TCR came from a man aged 35-49 years who had recovered from COVID-19. V and J are TRBV2 and TRBJ2-5; 11 nucleotides agree with TRBD2. Sequenced input: peripheral blood. The CDR3 reads CASSDPSGGSQETQYF. The DNA for the CDR3 is TGTGCCAGCAGTGACCCTAGCGGGGGGTCCCAAGAGACCCAGTACTTC.